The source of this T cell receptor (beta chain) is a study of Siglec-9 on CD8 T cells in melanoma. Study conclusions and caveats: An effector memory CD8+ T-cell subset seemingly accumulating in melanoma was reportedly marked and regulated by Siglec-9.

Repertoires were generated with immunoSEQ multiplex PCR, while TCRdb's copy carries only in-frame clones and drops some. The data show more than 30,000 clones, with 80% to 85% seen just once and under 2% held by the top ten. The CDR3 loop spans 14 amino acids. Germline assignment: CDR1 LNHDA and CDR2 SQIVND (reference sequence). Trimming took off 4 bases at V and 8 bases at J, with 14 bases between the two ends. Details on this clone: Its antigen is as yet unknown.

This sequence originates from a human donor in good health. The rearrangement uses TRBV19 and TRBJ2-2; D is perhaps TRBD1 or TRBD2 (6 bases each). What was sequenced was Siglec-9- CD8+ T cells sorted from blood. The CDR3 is CASSTDGGWGELFF. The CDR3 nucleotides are TGTGCCAGTAGTACCGACGGGGGCTGGGGGGAGCTGTTTTTT.